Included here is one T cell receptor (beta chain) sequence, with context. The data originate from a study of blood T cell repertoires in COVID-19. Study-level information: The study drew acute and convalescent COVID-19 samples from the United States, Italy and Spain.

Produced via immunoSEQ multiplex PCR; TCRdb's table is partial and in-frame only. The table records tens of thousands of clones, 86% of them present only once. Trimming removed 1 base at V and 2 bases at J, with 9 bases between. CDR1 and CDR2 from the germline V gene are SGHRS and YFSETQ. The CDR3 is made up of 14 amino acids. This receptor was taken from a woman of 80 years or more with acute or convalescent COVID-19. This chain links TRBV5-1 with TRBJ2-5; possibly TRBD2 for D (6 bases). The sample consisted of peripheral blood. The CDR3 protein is CASSLPGVQETQYF. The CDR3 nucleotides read TGCGCCAGCAGCTTGCCGGGAGTTCAAGAGACCCAGTACTTC.